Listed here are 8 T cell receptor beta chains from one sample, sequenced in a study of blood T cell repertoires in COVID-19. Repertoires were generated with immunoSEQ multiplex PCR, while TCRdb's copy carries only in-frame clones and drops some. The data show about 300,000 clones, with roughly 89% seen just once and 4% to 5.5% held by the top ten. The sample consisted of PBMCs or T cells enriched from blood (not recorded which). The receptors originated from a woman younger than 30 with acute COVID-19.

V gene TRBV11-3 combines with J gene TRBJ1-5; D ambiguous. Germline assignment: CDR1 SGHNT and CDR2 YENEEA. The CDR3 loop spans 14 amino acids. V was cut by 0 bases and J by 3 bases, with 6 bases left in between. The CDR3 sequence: CASSLDGNNQPQHF. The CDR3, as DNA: TGTGCCAGCAGCTTAGACGGTAACAATCAGCCCCAGCATTTT.

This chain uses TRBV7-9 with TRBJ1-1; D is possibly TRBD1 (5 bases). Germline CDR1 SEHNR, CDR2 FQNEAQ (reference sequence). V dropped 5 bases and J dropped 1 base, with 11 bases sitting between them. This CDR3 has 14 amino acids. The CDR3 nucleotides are TGTGCCAGCAGCCTAGAGCAGGGGAACACTGAAGCTTTCTTT. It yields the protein CASSLEQGNTEAFF. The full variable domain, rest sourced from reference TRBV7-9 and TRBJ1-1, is DTGVSQNPRHKITKRGQNVTFRCDPISEHNRLYWYRQTLGQGPEFLTYFQNEAQLEKSRLLSDRFSAERPKGSFSTLEIQRTEQGDSAMYLCASSLEQGNTEAFFGQGTRLTVV.

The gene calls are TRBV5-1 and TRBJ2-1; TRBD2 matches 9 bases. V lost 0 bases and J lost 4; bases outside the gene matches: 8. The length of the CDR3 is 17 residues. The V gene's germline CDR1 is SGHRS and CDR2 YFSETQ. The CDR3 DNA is TGCGCCAGCAGCTTGGAGCGTGGCGGGAGGGTTTACAATGAGCAGTTCTTC. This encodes CASSLERGGRVYNEQFF.

The CDR3, as DNA: TGTGCCAGCTCACGAACGGGGGTAGGGGATCAGCCCCAGCATTTT. It yields the protein CASSRTGVGDQPQHF. The chain has TRBV18 and TRBJ1-5; tentatively, D is TRBD1 (5 bases). Germline V CDR1 and CDR2: KGHSH, LQKENI. This CDR3 region has 15 residues. Trimming took off 4 bases at V and 5 bases at J, with 15 bases between the two ends.

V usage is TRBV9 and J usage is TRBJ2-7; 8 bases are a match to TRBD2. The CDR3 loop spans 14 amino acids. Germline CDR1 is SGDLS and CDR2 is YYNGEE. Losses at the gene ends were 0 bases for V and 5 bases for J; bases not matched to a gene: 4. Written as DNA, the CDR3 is TGTGCCAGCAGCGTAGTAGCGGGAAGGAACGAGCAGTACTTC. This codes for CASSVVAGRNEQYF.

DNA of the CDR3: TGTGCCATCAGTGAGAAGGGACTAGCCTCCCATGAGCAGTTCTTC. Its translation: CAISEKGLASHEQFF. The rearrangement links TRBV10-3 to TRBJ2-1; the match to TRBD2 covers 9 bases. Germline loops: CDR1 ENHRY, CDR2 SYGVKD. This CDR3 region has 15 residues. V was clipped by 2 bases and J by 8 bases; unmatched bases: 7.

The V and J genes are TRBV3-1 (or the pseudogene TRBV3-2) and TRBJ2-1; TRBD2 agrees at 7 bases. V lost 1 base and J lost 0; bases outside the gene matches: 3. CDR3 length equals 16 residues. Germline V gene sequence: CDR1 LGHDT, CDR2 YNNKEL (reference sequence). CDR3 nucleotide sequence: TGTGCCAGCAGCCAAGGAGGGACTACCTCCTACAATGAGCAGTTCTTC. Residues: CASSQGGTTSYNEQFF.

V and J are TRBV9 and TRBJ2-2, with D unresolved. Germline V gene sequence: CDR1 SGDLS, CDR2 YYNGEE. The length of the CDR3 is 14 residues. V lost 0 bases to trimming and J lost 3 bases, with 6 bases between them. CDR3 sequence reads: CASSVELHTGELFF. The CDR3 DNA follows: TGTGCCAGCAGCGTAGAACTGCACACCGGGGAGCTGTTTTTT.